This TCR beta chain was captured by sequencing in a study of OX40 agonist ivuxolimab in advanced cancers. Overall study: In three patients, partial responses were observed, one with hepatocellular carcinoma and two with cutaneous melanoma. Study-wide points: Some of the nonresponding patients also showed low levels of normalized T-cell clonal expansion.

Produced via immunoSEQ multiplex PCR; TCRdb's table is partial and in-frame only. The table has tens of thousands of clones, approximately 80% seen once. With regard to this clone: Its antigen is as yet unknown.

Germline CDR1 and CDR2: SGHRS and YFSETQ. The J segment lost 4 bases and the V segment lost 9 bases, leaving 6 bases of the junction unmatched. The CDR3 contains 13 residues. The source is an adult with an advanced solid tumor such as melanoma, head and neck, liver or kidney cancer. The specimen comprised CD4+ or CD8+ T cells sorted from blood, sampled in a trial of the OX40 agonist ivuxolimab. The chain links TRBV5-1 to TRBJ2-5, with TRBD1 matching 10 bases. Here the CDR3 reads CATNRDRGETQYF. For the CDR3, the DNA is TGCGCCACCAACCGGGACAGGGGAGAGACCCAGTACTTC.